The present T cell receptor beta chain was sequenced within a study of CD8 T cells in Susac syndrome (dated by TCRdb to about 2019). With regard to the full study: Among the sequenced Susac syndrome patients, more than 5 had clinically active disease and eight or nine were in clinical remission. At blood withdrawal, Susac syndrome patients were therapy-naive, treated with corticosteroids (with IVIg additionally given to some), or treated with IVIg alone. Whether CD8+ T cell activation and differentiation in Susac syndrome was antigen driven was tested using repertoire sequencing.

Peripheral blood CD8+ and CD4+ T cells from healthy donors, Susac syndrome patients and multiple sclerosis patients were profiled by high-throughput TCR beta sequencing. The Susac syndrome patients fulfilled recently defined diagnostic criteria for definite or probable disease. Bulk CD8+ and CD4+ T cells were purified magnetically by negative isolation, whereas CD8+ TEMRA cells were enriched by FACS. Blood was collected in EDTA tubes and processed within 24 hours, with PBMCs isolated through density gradient centrifugation. PBMCs destined for TCR sequencing were cryopreserved in liquid nitrogen and later thawed in a 37 °C water bath. The sorted or isolated CD4+, CD8+ and CD8+ TEMRA cells had a purity of 90% or higher. Comment on this clonotype: It has no known antigen specificity. It has no much larger one-base neighbor in the sample; base qualities were not kept.

RNA was extracted using the RNeasy kit, and roughly 0.45 to 1 ug of the RNA was reverse transcribed with random hexamers. The immunoSEQ multiplex PCR assay, covering 54 Vbeta and 13 Jbeta segments, was used to amplify TCR beta CDR3 regions. Bias from PCR amplification was corrected by using a synthetic template baseline for primer optimization and for computational correction. The paper's data handling went like this. Reads were assigned to V, D and J genes according to IMGT and analyzed in immunoSEQ Analyzer, with only productive sequences retained. To calculate clonality, Shannon entropy was normalized by log2 of the number of productive unique sequences and then subtracted from one. Public and private clones were assessed among the 100 most prevalent clones of each patient and control. Clones were defined as Susac-specific when absent from the healthy and MS cohorts, from roughly 1,100 published viral clones and from other ImmuneACCESS disease sequences. TCRdb reran the public reads through fastp at Q25 and MiXCR, keeping productive beta chains. Every distinct CDR3 protein forms one entry, paired with its most common genes and DNA. TCRdb, not the authors, supplied the V and J calls. This sample holds roughly 250,000 distinct CDR3 sequences; approximately 95% were observed only once. 0.1% of the sample is held by the ten biggest clonotypes.

Study-wide conclusions, independent of this receptor: The number of individuals in the TCR sequencing and HLA analysis was recognized as being relatively small. No clonal expansion was detected in the CD4+ T cell repertoire of Susac syndrome patients.

The CDR3 holds 11 amino acids from the cysteine to the phenylalanine. Only the CDR3 portion is preserved as DNA: 33 bases, with reading frame beginning at the first base. CDR1 and CDR2, per the germline V gene, are MDHEN and SYDVKM. V loses 5 bases, J loses 4 bases, and the germline ends lie 6 bases apart. This sequence uses TRBV28 and TRBJ2-7, with no reliable assignment of the D segment. The sequenced sample was CD4+ T cells from PBMCs. The receptor was isolated from a human donor with Susac syndrome. In nucleotide form, the sequence is TGTGCCAGCAGTACTTTTTACGAGCAGTACTTC. It is translated as CASSTFYEQYF.